This is a list of T cell receptor beta chains from one sample in a study of T cells after posttransplantation cyclophosphamide. Data came from immunoSEQ multiplex PCR; TCRdb stores just in-frame clones and leaves some out. Altogether tens of thousands of clones are present, 95% to 98% being singletons, with the ten largest covering approximately 0.13%. Source material: naive CD4+ T cells sorted from PBMCs. Receptors originate from a man in his forties or fifties in good health, CMV-negative, and a related stem cell transplant donor. Each CDR3 is given with its conserved first and last residue. Each record gives: D gene, V gene, clone size, J gene, CDR3 DNA, CDR3 protein. D genes are given only for firm matches. A clone size is listed for some rows: how often the clone was seen (once, few, many), or a class if it is expanded.

>.|TRBV6-1|.|TRBJ1-1
TGTGCCAGCAGTACCCCCCCGGGCGGGAGAGCTTTCTTT
CASSTPPGGRAFF
>.|TRBV10-3|.|TRBJ1-3
TGTGCCATCAGTTCTAGGGCAGGGGAAGGAAACACCATATATTTT
CAISSRAGEGNTIYF
>.|TRBV5-6|.|TRBJ1-1
TGTGCCAGCTCCCTTCGGACAATGAACACTGAAGCTTTCTTT
CASSLRTMNTEAFF
>TRBD1|TRBV9|.|TRBJ2-5
TGTGCCAGCAGCGCGACAGGGGTCGGGGAGACCCAGTACTTC
CASSATGVGETQYF
>.|TRBV7-8|.|TRBJ2-7
TGTGCCAGCAGCACAACAGCAACCGAGCAGTACTTC
CASSTTATEQYF
>TRBD1|TRBV13|.|TRBJ1-2
TGTGCCAGCAGCTTTGGGACAGAGGATGGCTACACCTTC
CASSFGTEDGYTF
>.|TRBV11-2|.|TRBJ2-7
TGTGCCAGCAGCTTGAGCCCCTACGAGCAGTACTTC
CASSLSPYEQYF
>TRBD2|TRBV7-2|.|TRBJ2-7
TGTGCCAGCAGCTGGACTAGCGGGGGGTTACAATCCTACGAGCAGTACTTC
CASSWTSGGLQSYEQYF
>.|TRBV5-1|.|TRBJ2-1
TGCGCCAGCAGCTTGGGAGCGGCCTACAATGAGCAGTTCTTC
CASSLGAAYNEQFF
>.|TRBV4-2|.|TRBJ2-7
TGTGCCAGCAGCCGGTTGGGGCAGGGCGACGAGCAGTACTTC
CASSRLGQGDEQYF
>.|TRBV7-9|.|TRBJ1-1
TGTGCCAGCAGCTTCGAACAGGGGAACACTGAAGCTTTCTTT
CASSFEQGNTEAFF
>TRBD1|TRBV2|.|TRBJ1-6
TGTGCCAGCAGTCTCGACAGGGCCTATAATTCCCCCCTCCACTTT
CASSLDRAYNSPLHF
>TRBD2|TRBV5-1|.|TRBJ2-7
TGCGCCAGCAGACGGTCCCCTGTGGTGGGCGGGAGGCTAACCTACGAGCAGTACTTC
CASRRSPVVGGRLTYEQYF
>TRBD2|TRBV7-3|.|TRBJ2-7
TGTGCCAGCAGCGTCTCTAGCGGGAGCTCCTACGAGCAGTACTTC
CASSVSSGSSYEQYF
>TRBD2|TRBV5-8|.|TRBJ2-2
TGTGCCAGCAGCAGGACTAGCGGGAACACCGGGGAGCTGTTTTTT
CASSRTSGNTGELFF
>TRBD2|TRBV6-1|.|TRBJ2-1
TGTGCCAGCATTCTAGCGGGGGGGCCGATTGGTGAGCAGTTCTTC
CASILAGGPIGEQFF
>TRBD1|TRBV6-6|.|TRBJ2-7
TGTGCCAGCAGTGGACAGGGGGGTTCCTACGAGCAGTACTTC
CASSGQGGSYEQYF
>.|TRBV27|once|TRBJ2-7
TGTGCCAGTCGACAGACACTGACTCACTACGAGCAGTACTTC
CASRQTLTHYEQYF
>.|TRBV25-1|.|TRBJ1-1
TGTGCCAGCAGTGATGGCGGGAACACTGAAGCTTTCTTT
CASSDGGNTEAFF
>.|TRBV11-3|.|TRBJ1-1
TGTGCCAGCAGCTTGGGACAGAACACTGAAGCTTTCTTT
CASSLGQNTEAFF